A single sample is the source of the 13 T cell receptor beta chains below, sequenced in a study of blood T cells in healthy people across ages (dated by TCRdb to between 2014 and 2017). The protocol used for the library was 5' RACE. Sequencing took place on an Illumina HiSeq 2500. A second roughly 7 to 12 cycle PCR used a sample-barcoded 5' primer and a J-beta primer mix. The public reads were reanalyzed by TCRdb: fastp trimming at Q25, MiXCR alignment, in-frame beta chains only. Each entry is one CDR3 protein sequence, shown with its most common DNA and genes. This sample lists under 950,000 distinct CDR3 sequences; about a fifth were detected once. Approximately 20% of the sample rests with the top ten. Sample: blood. The source is an older man in good health.

The sample holds a few counts of this clonotype. The chain combines TRBV5-1 with TRBJ2-4; perhaps TRBD1 as D (5 bases). Deletions cut 0 bases from V and 5 bases from J, with 12 bases between. The CDR3 extends over 15 amino acids. Germline CDR1 is SGHRS and CDR2 is YFSETQ. DNA of the CDR3: TGCGCCAGCAGCTTGGGGGGCCGGGCGGAAAACATTCAGTACTTC. Amino acid sequence: CASSLGGRAENIQYF.

The chain carries TRBV20-1 and TRBJ2-7; TRBD1 agrees at 9 bases. The germline V gene encodes CDR1 DFQATT and CDR2 SNEGSKA (reference sequence). V dropped 2 bases and J dropped 5; count of bases not matched to a gene: 7. This CDR3 has 14 amino acids. The CDR3 DNA reads TGCAGTGCTAGACCAACCGGGACAGGGAACGAGCAGTACTTC. The encoded protein is CSARPTGTGNEQYF.

This chain links TRBV7-2 with TRBJ1-4, with 9 bases matching TRBD1. The CDR3 has 15 amino acids. The V gene's germline CDR1 is SGHTA and CDR2 FQGNSA. With 1 base clipped from V and 8 bases from J, the junction kept 5 bases outside the gene matches. The CDR3 reads CASSLGGQGPEKLFF. The CDR3 region has the DNA TGTGCCAGCAGCTTAGGGGGACAGGGTCCGGAAAAACTGTTTTTT.

The chain carries TRBV6-1 and TRBJ2-1; no clear D gene. The J call is in doubt because the DNA end fits TRBJ2-7 better. Germline V gene sequence: CDR1 MNHNS, CDR2 SASEGT. The CDR3 runs 14 residues. CDR3 sequence reads: CASSALHEAYEQYF. The CDR3 region has the DNA TGTGCCAGCAGTGCTTTGCACGAGGCCTACGAGCAGTACTTC.

This clonotype has a count of ten or more. V usage is TRBV7-2 and J usage is TRBJ2-3; D is unresolved. This CDR3 is built from 14 residues. CDR1 and CDR2 (germline): SGHTA, FQGNSA. Between the trimmed V and J ends, which lost 5 bases and 4 bases, there was a span of 13 bases. As DNA, the CDR3 is TGTGCCAGCAGCCCCACGGTCGGACCAGATACGCAGTATTTT. Translated, it gives CASSPTVGPDTQYF.

This sequence joins TRBV7-2 and TRBJ1-2, with a tentative D call TRBD1 (5 bases). V lost 7 bases to trimming and J lost 7 bases, with 22 bases between them. Per the germline V gene, CDR1 is SGHTA and CDR2 is FQGNSA. The CDR3 totals 15 residues. The DNA of the CDR3 is TGTGCCAGCAACCCACGGCAGGGCAGGGTCGGTGGCTACACCTTC. This translates into CASNPRQGRVGGYTF.

This clonotype was found a few times. The V and J genes are TRBV6-2 or TRBV6-3 and TRBJ2-6; D may correspond to TRBD1 or TRBD2 (5 bases each). CDR3 length: 17 residues. V lost 11 bases and J 0 bases, leaving 20 bases between the germline ends. Germline V gene data show CDR1 as MNHEY and CDR2 as SVGEGT. CDR3 in DNA: TGTGCCGTTAAAGGGACCGGGTTAAGCTCTGGGGCCAACGTCCTGACTTTC. Residues: CAVKGTGLSSGANVLTF.

This chain links TRBV21-1 with TRBJ2-7; TRBD1 reflects the table's D call only, with no check against the DNA. TRBV21-1 is assigned pseudogene status. The CDR3 has 18 amino acids. The CDR3 loop is CASSNRSGITGDPYEQYV. DNA of the CDR3: TGTGCCAGCAGCAATAGGTCAGGAATCACGGGGGATCCCTACGAGCAGTACGTC.

This clonotype has at least ten counts. This chain joins TRBV6-5 and TRBJ2-1; D may be TRBD2 (6 bases). CDR3 length equals 12 residues. V lost 6 bases, J lost 6 bases, and 9 bases lay in between. Germline loops: CDR1 MNHEY, CDR2 SVGAGI. Here the CDR3 reads CASSRGGNEQFF. CDR3 sequence (DNA): TGTGCCAGCAGCCGGGGAGGCAATGAGCAGTTCTTC.

The CDR3 region is CASSLGRVAFF. The CDR3 region has the DNA TGTGCCAGCAGCCTTGGGAGGGTAGCTTTCTTT. The chain recombines TRBV27 with TRBJ1-1; no clear D. This CDR3 contains 11 residues. Trimming pared 6 bases from V and 10 bases from J, leaving 12 bases between. Germline V gene sequence: CDR1 MNHEY, CDR2 SMNVEV (reference sequence).

The chain links TRBV28 to TRBJ1-4, with no clear D. The CDR3 is 15 residues long. Trimming stripped 6 bases from V and 8 bases from J, with 19 bases between. Germline CDR1 reads MDHEN; CDR2 reads SYDVKM. In DNA form, the CDR3 reads TGTGCCAGCAGCGACCGACGGGAAGTAGGGGAAAAACTGTTTTTT. Its protein product is CASSDRREVGEKLFF.

This clonotype was seen a few times. The chain carries TRBV5-1 and TRBJ2-7; no firm D call. This CDR3 has 14 residues. V was cut by 4 bases and J by 1 base, with 12 bases left in between. Per the germline V gene, CDR1 is SGHRS and CDR2 is YFSETQ. The CDR3 reads CASSTHPDSYEQYF. CDR3 sequence (DNA): TGCGCCAGCAGCACACACCCAGATTCCTACGAGCAGTACTTC.

V is TRBV20-1 and J is TRBJ2-5; 14 positions match TRBD2. The CDR3 length is 16 residues. V dropped 5 bases and J dropped 2; count of bases not matched to a gene: 7. Germline values: CDR1 DFQATT, CDR2 SNEGSKA (reference sequence). The CDR3 sequence: CSAAGTSGGLQETQYF. The CDR3 DNA reads TGCAGTGCTGCCGGGACTAGCGGGGGTCTTCAAGAGACCCAGTACTTC.